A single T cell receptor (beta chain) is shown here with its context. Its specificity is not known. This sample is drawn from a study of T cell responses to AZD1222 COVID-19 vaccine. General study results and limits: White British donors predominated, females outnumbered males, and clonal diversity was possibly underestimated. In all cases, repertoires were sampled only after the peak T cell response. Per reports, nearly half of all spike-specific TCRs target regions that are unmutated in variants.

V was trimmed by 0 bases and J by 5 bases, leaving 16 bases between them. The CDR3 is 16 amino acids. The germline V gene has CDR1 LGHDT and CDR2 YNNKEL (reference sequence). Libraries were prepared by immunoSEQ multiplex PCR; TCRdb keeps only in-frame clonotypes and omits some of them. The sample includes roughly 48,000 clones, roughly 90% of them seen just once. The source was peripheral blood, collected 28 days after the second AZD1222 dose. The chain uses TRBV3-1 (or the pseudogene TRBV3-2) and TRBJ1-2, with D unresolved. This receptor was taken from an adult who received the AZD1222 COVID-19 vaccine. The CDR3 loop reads CASSQDRWEISYGYTF. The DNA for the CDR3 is TGTGCCAGCAGCCAAGATAGATGGGAGATTTCGTATGGCTACACCTTC.